This T cell receptor (beta chain) was sequenced for a study of cytomegalovirus exposure and HLA in healthy donors. This clone was seen once. Vbeta (60) and Jbeta (13) primers were used in the PCR. Generated by immunoSEQ multiplex PCR, the TCRdb table keeps only in-frame clones and is missing some. This repertoire shows 150,000 to 200,000 clones, 80% found once; its top ten account for roughly 1.1%. The CDR3 consists of 17 residues. Trimming at V came to 6 bases and at J to 8 bases, leaving 12 bases not matched to a gene. The germline CDR1 and CDR2 sequences are SEHNR and FQNEAQ (reference sequence). Specimen: PBMCs. V and J are TRBV7-9 and TRBJ2-1, with TRBD2 identical over 14 bases. The sequence was obtained from a woman aged 40 to 55 in good health and CMV-seronegative. The CDR3 nucleotides are TGTGCCAGCAGGTCGGGACTAGCGGGAGCCCCCGGGGATGAGCAGTTCTTC. Protein: CASRSGLAGAPGDEQFF.